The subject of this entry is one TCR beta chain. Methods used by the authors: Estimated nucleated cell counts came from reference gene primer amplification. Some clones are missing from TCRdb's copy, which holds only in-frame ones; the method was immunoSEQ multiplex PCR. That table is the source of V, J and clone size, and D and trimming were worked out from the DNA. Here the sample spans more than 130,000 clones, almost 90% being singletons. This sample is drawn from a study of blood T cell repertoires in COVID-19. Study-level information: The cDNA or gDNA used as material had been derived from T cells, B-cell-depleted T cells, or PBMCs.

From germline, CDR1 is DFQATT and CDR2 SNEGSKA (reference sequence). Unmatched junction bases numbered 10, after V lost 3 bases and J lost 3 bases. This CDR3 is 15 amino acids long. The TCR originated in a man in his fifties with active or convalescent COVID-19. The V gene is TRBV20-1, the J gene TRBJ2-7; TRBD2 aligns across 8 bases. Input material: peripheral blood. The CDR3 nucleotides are TGCAGTGCTAGTCGGGCTATAGCGGGGCACTACGAGCAGTACTTC. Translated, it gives CSASRAIAGHYEQYF.